The present T cell receptor beta chain was sequenced within a study of Ad26.COV2.S vaccination and SARS-CoV-2 variants. Turning to the study itself: Ad26.COV2.S arm of COV1001 included the donor. Study conclusions and caveats: Greater spike-specific TCR breadth was seen in vaccine recipients than in placebo recipients. The TCR-based breadth and depth measures might underestimate overall T cell responses. A substantial breadth of spike-specific CD8+ and CD4+ T cell responses after vaccination has been reported.

Treatment reported: about 20 received Ad26.COV2.S at low or high dose, single or two shots; a few received placebo; per-sample allocation not given. Samples came from day 63 after the first vaccine or placebo injection. Germline values: CDR1 SEHNR, CDR2 FQNEAQ (reference sequence). The J segment lost 5 bases and the V segment lost 8 bases, leaving 11 bases of the junction unmatched. The CDR3 spans 15 residues. Here immunoSEQ multiplex PCR was the method, and the copy in TCRdb shows in-frame clones only, minus some. The sample has a few hundred thousand clones, 70% to 90% seen once; the top ten hold 1.9%. Of note for this clone: Its antigen is not identified.

The receptor was derived from a person between 18 and 65 years old who received the Ad26.COV2.S COVID-19 vaccine or a placebo. This chain links TRBV7-9 with TRBJ2-5; 10 nucleotides agree with TRBD2. The sample consisted of peripheral blood, taken in a trial of Ad26.COV2.S vaccine versus placebo. The CDR3 loop is CASGSLAGVRETQYF. The CDR3 region has the DNA TGTGCCAGCGGTAGCCTAGCGGGAGTGAGGGAGACCCAGTACTTC. The complete variable domain, with remaining parts taken from reference TRBV7-9 and TRBJ2-5, reads DTGVSQNPRHKITKRGQNVTFRCDPISEHNRLYWYRQTLGQGPEFLTYFQNEAQLEKSRLLSDRFSAERPKGSFSTLEIQRTEQGDSAMYLCASGSLAGVRETQYFGPGTRLLVL.